One and the same sample provided the 6 T cell receptor beta chains below, sequenced in a study of T cells in Graves' hyperthyroidism and ophthalmopathy. Amplification of TCR beta CDR3 regions was performed using RNA transcripts as template. The HTBI primer set drove a first-round RT-PCR of the TCR CDR3. TCRdb re-called the multiplex PCR reads through MiXCR, storing one row per CDR3 protein. The sample includes 300,000 to 500,000 distinct CDR3 sequences, over 13% of them seen just once. What was sequenced was blood. These receptors were obtained from a man aged 50 to 60 with Graves' ophthalmopathy.

The V gene is TRBV3-1, the J gene TRBJ2-2; a weak D match, TRBD2 (6 bases). V was trimmed by 1 base and J by 4 bases, leaving 10 bases between them. The CDR3 has 15 residues. CDR1 and CDR2 from the germline V gene are LGHDT and YNNKEL (reference sequence). The CDR3 region is CASSQAGASTGELFF. The CDR3 DNA follows: TGTGCCAGCAGCCAAGCGGGAGCATCCACCGGGGAGCTGTTTTTT.

This clonotype was seen repeatedly, ten times or more. V gene TRBV11-3 combines with J gene TRBJ2-5; 9 bases align to TRBD2. Germline CDR1 and CDR2: SGHNT and YENEEA. The V and J ends lost 4 bases and 5 bases, in that order; junction bases with no gene match: 14. The CDR3 has 17 residues. In DNA form, the CDR3 reads TGTGCCAGCAGCTCATCTCTTCGGGTAGCGGGAGACGAGACCCAGTACTTC. Encoded protein: CASSSSLRVAGDETQYF.

This clonotype was seen once. The genes are TRBV30 and TRBJ2-7; D possibly matches TRBD1 or TRBD2 (7 bases each). V lost 2 bases and J lost 6, with 26 bases in between. The CDR3 extends over 17 amino acids. The germline CDR1 and CDR2 sequences are GTSNPN and SVGIG (reference sequence). CDR3 DNA: TGTGCCTGGAGTTGTAGGGGGCCTGCGGAGCGGGAATCCGAGCAGTACTTC. Translation gives CAWSCRGPAERESEQYF.

Ten or more counts support this clonotype. The chain has TRBV3-1 and TRBJ1-2; TRBD1 matches 8 bases. The CDR3 covers 14 residues. After removal of 3 bases from V and 4 bases from J, the junction contained 4 bases not matched to a gene. In germline, CDR1 is LGHDT, CDR2 YNNKEL (reference sequence). CDR3 amino acids: CASSHSDRGYGYTF. The CDR3 coding sequence is TGTGCCAGCAGCCATAGTGACAGGGGCTATGGCTACACCTTC.

This clonotype was detected ten times or more. The chain links TRBV2 to TRBJ1-2; D gene unclear. V was cut by 4 bases and J by 0 bases, with 12 bases left in between. Germline V gene lookup returns CDR1 SNHLY and CDR2 FYNNEI. The CDR3 loop spans 15 amino acids. The DNA for the CDR3 is TGTGCCAGCAGTGGGGTCAGCCAAGCTAACTATGGCTACACCTTC. Its protein product is CASSGVSQANYGYTF.

This clonotype showed up many times. This chain joins TRBV28 and TRBJ1-2, with a possible D match to TRBD1 (5 bases). This CDR3 comprises 13 residues. Germline V gene sequence: CDR1 MDHEN, CDR2 SYDVKM. V was clipped by 7 bases and J by 8 bases, with 17 bases between them. The CDR3 sequence: CASNPPGGYGYTF. CDR3 coding DNA: TGTGCCAGCAATCCTCCGGGGGGTTACGGCTACACCTTC.